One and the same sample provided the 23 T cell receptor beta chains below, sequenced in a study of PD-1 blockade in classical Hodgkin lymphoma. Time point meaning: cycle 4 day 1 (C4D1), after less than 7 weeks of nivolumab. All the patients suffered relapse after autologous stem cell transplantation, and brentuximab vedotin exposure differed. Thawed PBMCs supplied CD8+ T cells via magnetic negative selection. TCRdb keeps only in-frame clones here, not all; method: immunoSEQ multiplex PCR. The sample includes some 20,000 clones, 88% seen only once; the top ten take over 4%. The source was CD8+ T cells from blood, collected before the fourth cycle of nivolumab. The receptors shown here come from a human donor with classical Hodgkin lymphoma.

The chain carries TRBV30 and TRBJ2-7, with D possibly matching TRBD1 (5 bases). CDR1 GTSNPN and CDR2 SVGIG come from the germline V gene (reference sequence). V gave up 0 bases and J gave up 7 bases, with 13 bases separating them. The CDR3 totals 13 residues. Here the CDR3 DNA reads TGTGCCTGGAGTGTACTAAGGGGTAGGGAGCAGTACTTC. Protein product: CAWSVLRGREQYF.

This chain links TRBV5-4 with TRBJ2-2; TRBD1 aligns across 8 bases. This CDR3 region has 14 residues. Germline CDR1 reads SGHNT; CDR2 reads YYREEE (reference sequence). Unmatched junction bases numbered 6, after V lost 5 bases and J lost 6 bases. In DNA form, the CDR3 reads TGTGCCAGCAGGGGGACAGGAGGGTCCGGGGAGCTGTTTTTT. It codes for CASRGTGGSGELFF.

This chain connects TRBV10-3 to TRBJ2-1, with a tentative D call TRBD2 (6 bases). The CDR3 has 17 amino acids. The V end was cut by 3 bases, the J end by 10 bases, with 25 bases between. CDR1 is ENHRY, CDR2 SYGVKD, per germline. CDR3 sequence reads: CAISERWRDSAFGEQFF. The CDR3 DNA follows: TGTGCCATCAGTGAACGGTGGCGGGACTCCGCTTTTGGGGAGCAGTTCTTC.

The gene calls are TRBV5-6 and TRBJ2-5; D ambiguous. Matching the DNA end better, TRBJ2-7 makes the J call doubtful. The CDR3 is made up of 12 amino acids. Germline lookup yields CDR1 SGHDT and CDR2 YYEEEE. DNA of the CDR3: TGTGCCAGCAGCTCCGGCTACTACGAGCAGTACTTC. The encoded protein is CASSSGYYEQYF.

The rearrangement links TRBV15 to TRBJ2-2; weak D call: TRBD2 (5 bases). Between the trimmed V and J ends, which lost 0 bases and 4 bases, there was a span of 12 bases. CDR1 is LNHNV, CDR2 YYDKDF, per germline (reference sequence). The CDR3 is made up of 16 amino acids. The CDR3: CATSRELAVGTGELFF. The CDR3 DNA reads TGTGCCACCAGCAGAGAGCTAGCCGTTGGCACCGGGGAGCTGTTTTTT.

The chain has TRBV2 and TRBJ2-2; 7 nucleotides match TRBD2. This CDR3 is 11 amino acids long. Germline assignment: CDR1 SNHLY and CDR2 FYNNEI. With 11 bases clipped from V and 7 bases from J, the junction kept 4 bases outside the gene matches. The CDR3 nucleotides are TGTGCCGGACGGGAGGTCGGGGAGCTGTTTTTT. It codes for CAGREVGELFF.

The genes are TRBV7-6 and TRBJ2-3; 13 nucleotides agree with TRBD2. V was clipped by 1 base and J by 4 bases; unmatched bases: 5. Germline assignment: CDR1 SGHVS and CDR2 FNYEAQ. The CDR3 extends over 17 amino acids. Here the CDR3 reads CASSLDSGLAGADTQYF. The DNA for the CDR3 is TGTGCCAGCAGCTTAGACAGTGGACTAGCGGGAGCAGATACGCAGTATTTT.

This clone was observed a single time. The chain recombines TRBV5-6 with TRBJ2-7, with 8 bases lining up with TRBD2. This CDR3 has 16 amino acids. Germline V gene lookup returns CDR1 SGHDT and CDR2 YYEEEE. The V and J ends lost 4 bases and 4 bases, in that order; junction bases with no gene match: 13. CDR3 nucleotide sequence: TGTGCCAGCAGCATCTCCCCGAGCGGGAGTGCGTACGAGCAGTACTTC. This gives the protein CASSISPSGSAYEQYF.

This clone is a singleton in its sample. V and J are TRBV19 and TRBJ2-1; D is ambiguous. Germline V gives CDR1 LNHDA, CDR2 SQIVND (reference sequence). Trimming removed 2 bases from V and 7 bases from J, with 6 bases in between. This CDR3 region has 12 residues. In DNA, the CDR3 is TGTGCCAGTAGTATAAGGTCGAATGAGCAGTTCTTC. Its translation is CASSIRSNEQFF.

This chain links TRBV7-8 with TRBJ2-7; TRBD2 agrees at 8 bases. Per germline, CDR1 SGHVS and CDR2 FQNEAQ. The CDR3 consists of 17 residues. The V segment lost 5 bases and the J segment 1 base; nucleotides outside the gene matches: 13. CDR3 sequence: CASSLGVAGTLSYEQYF. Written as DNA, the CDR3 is TGTGCCAGCAGCCTTGGGGTAGCGGGGACCCTTTCCTACGAGCAGTACTTC.

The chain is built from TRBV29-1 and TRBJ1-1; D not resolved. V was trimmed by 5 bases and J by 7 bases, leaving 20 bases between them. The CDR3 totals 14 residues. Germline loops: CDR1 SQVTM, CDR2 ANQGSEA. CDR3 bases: TGCAGCGTTTTTCGAATAGGGTGGAGGAGTGAAGCTTTCTTT. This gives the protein CSVFRIGWRSEAFF.

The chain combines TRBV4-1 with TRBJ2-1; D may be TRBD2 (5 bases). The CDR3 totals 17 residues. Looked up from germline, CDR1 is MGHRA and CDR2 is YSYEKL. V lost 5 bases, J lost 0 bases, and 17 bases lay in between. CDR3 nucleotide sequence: TGCGCCAGCAGCTATCTACATACGAGCGGCTCCTACAATGAGCAGTTCTTC. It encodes CASSYLHTSGSYNEQFF.

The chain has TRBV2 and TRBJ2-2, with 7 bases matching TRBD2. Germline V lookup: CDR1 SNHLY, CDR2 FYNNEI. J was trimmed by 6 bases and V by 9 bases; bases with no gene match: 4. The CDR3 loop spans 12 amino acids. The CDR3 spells CASQGGAGELFF. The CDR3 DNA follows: TGTGCCAGTCAGGGAGGGGCCGGGGAGCTGTTTTTT.

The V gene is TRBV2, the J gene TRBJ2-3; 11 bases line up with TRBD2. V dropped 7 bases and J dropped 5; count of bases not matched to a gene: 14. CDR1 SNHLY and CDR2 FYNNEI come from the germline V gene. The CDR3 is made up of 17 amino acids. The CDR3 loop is CASMSSELAGEVDTQYF. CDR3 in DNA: TGTGCCAGCATGAGCTCAGAACTAGCGGGAGAAGTAGATACGCAGTATTTT.

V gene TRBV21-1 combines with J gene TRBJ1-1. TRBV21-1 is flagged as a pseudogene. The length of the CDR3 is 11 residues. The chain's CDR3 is CASSKNTEAFF. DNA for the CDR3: TGTGCCAGCAGCAAGAACACTGAAGCTTTCTTT.

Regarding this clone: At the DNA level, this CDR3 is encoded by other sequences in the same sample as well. The CDR3 nucleotides read TGTGCCAGCAGTCCCAGGGGTAACACTGAAGCTTTCTTT. This gives the protein CASSPRGNTEAFF. The chain recombines TRBV27 with TRBJ1-1, with D tentatively TRBD1 (6 bases). This CDR3 contains 13 residues. With 5 bases removed from V and 2 bases from J, the gap between germline ends came to 9 bases. Germline CDR1 MNHEY, CDR2 SMNVEV (reference sequence).

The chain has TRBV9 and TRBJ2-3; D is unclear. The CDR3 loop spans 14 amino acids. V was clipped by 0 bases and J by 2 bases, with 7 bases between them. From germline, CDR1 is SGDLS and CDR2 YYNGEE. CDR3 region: CASSVELVTDTQYF. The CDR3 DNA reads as TGTGCCAGCAGCGTAGAACTCGTCACAGATACGCAGTATTTT.

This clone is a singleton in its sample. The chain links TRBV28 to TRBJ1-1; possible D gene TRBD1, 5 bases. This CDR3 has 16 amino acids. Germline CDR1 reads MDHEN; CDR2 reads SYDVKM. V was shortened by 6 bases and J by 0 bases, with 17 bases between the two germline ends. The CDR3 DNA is TGTGCCAGCAGCTTCAGTACGACAGAAATGAACACTGAAGCTTTCTTT. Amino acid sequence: CASSFSTTEMNTEAFF.

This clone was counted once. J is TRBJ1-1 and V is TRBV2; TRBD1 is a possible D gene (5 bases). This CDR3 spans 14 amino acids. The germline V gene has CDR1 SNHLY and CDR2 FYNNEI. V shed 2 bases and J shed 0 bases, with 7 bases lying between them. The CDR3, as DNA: TGTGCCAGCAGTGAATGGGGGGTGAACACTGAAGCTTTCTTT. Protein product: CASSEWGVNTEAFF. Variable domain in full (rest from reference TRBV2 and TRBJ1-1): EPEVTQTPSHQVTQMGQEVILRCVPISNHLYFYWYRQILGQKVEFLVSFYNNEISEKSEIFDDQFSVERPDGSNFTLKIRSTKLEDSAMYFCASSEWGVNTEAFFGQGTRLTVV.

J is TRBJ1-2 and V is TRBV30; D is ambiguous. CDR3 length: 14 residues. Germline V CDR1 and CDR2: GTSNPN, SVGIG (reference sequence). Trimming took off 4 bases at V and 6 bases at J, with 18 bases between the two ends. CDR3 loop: CAWTSGSGNHGYTF. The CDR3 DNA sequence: TGTGCCTGGACTTCCGGGTCGGGGAACCATGGCTACACCTTC.

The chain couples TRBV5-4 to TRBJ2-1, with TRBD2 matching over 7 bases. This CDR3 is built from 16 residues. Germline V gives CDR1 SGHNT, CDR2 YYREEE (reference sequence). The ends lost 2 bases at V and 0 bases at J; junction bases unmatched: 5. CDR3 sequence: CASSFRLADSYNEQFF. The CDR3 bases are TGTGCCAGCAGCTTTCGGCTAGCGGACTCCTACAATGAGCAGTTCTTC.

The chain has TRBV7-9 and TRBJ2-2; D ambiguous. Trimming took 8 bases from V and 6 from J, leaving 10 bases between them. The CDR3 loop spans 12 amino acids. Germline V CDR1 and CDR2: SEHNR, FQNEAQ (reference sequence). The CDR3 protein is CASSIRAGELFF. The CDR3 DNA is TGTGCCAGCTCTATAAGGGCCGGGGAGCTGTTTTTT.

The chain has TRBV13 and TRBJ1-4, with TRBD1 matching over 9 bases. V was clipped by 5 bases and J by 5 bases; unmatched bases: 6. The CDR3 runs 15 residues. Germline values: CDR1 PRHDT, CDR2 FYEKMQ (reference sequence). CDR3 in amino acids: CASSAPGTGNEKLFF. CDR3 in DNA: TGTGCCAGCAGCGCCCCCGGGACAGGGAATGAAAAACTGTTTTTT. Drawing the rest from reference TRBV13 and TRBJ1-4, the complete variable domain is AAGVIQSPRHLIKEKRETATLKCYPIPRHDTVYWYQQGPGQDPQFLISFYEKMQSDKGSIPDRFSAQQFSDYHSELNMSSLELGDSALYFCASSAPGTGNEKLFFGSGTQLSVL.